The 11 T cell receptor beta chains below were found in one sample sequenced in a study of blood T cells in healthy people across ages. Sample-barcoded 5' priming and a J-beta primer mix drove a second PCR of roughly 6 to 12 cycles. TCRdb called the 5' RACE reads again in MiXCR, with one record for every CDR3 protein. Of approximately 730,000 distinct CDR3 sequences in the sample, 35% to 45% were seen once. What was sequenced was blood. The source of these receptors is a woman aged 60 to 75 in good health.

The V gene is TRBV4-3, the J gene TRBJ1-6; TRBD1 matches at 8 bases. This CDR3 is built from 16 residues. The ends lost 1 base at V and 8 bases at J; junction bases unmatched: 7. Germline CDR1 LGHNA, CDR2 YSLEER. CDR3: CASSQVWAGGDSPLHF. The CDR3, as DNA: TGCGCCAGCAGCCAAGTTTGGGCAGGGGGCGATTCACCCCTCCACTTT.

The chain links TRBV15 to TRBJ2-1; 7 bases line up with TRBD2. This CDR3 is built from 13 residues. The germline V gene has CDR1 LNHNV and CDR2 YYDKDF (reference sequence). J was trimmed by 6 bases and V by 5 bases; bases with no gene match: 4. The CDR3 DNA follows: TGTGCCACCAGCCCTTGGACTAGCAATGAGCAGTTCTTC. Protein sequence: CATSPWTSNEQFF.

A few counts support this clonotype. This chain joins TRBV6-6 and TRBJ1-2; tentatively, D is TRBD1 (5 bases). The germline V gene has CDR1 MNHNY and CDR2 SVGAGI (reference sequence). This CDR3 spans 13 amino acids. V lost 6 bases to trimming and J lost 0 bases, with 8 bases between them. CDR3 nucleotide sequence: TGTGCCAGCAGAGACAGATCTAACTATGGCTACACCTTC. Protein product: CASRDRSNYGYTF.

The CDR3 nucleotides are TGTGCCAGCAGCGCCGGACAGGGGGAGAATTCACCCCTCCACTTT. It codes for CASSAGQGENSPLHF. V usage is TRBV7-7 and J usage is TRBJ1-6; 10 bases are shared with TRBD1. From germline, CDR1 is SSHAT and CDR2 FNYEAQ (reference sequence). J was trimmed by 7 bases and V by 5 bases; bases with no gene match: 5. There are 15 residues in the CDR3.

V gene TRBV15 combines with J gene TRBJ2-7; 7 bases match TRBD1. The CDR3 sequence is 17 residues long. CDR1 LNHNV and CDR2 YYDKDF come from the germline V gene (reference sequence). V trimming: 1 base; J trimming: 0 bases; junction bases outside the gene matches: 9. This CDR3 is CATSRGSSGTASYEQYF. The CDR3 region has the DNA TGTGCCACCAGCAGAGGCTCGTCCGGGACAGCCTCCTACGAGCAGTACTTC.

V is TRBV7-2 and J is TRBJ2-3, with D uncertain. V was trimmed by 1 base and J by 6 bases, leaving 8 bases between them. Germline-derived CDR1 and CDR2 are SGHTA and FQGNSA. The CDR3 has 13 residues. CDR3 sequence: CASSLVFLDTQYF. The DNA for the CDR3 is TGTGCCAGCAGCTTAGTGTTTTTGGATACGCAGTATTTT. Filled out from reference TRBV7-2 and TRBJ2-3, the complete variable domain reads GAGVSQSPSNKVTEKGKDVELRCDPISGHTALYWYRQSLGQGLEFLIYFQGNSAPDKSGLPSDRFSAERTGGSVSTLTIQRTQQEDSAVYLCASSLVFLDTQYFGPGTRLTVL.

Only a few counts were recorded for this clonotype. The rearrangement uses TRBV2 and TRBJ2-4; tentatively, D is TRBD2 (5 bases). The end of the DNA is better explained by TRBJ2-7, so the J call may be wrong. Germline values: CDR1 SNHLY, CDR2 FYNNEI. The CDR3 length is 12 residues. DNA for the CDR3: TGTGCCAGCAGGGAGGTGCGTTACGAGCAGTACTTC. Translating gives CASREVRYEQYF.

The chain uses TRBV20-1 and TRBJ2-1, with a weak D call TRBD2 (6 bases). The CDR3 extends over 12 amino acids. Germline assignment: CDR1 DFQATT and CDR2 SNEGSKA (reference sequence). Trimming cost V 6 bases and J 13 bases, with 19 bases left between them. CDR3 region: CSAKPWGETQFF. The DNA for the CDR3 is TGCAGTGCAAAACCGTGGGGGGAGACCCAGTTCTTC.

This clonotype was seen only a few times. V is TRBV4-2 and J is TRBJ2-7; 8 bases fit TRBD2. This CDR3 has 16 amino acids. The V segment lost 5 bases and the J segment 0 bases; nucleotides outside the gene matches: 9. CDR1 is LGHNA and CDR2 is YNFKEQ in the germline V gene. The chain's CDR3 is CASSYTAGGSSYEQYF. Here the CDR3 DNA reads TGTGCCAGCAGCTACACTGCGGGAGGATCCTCCTACGAGCAGTACTTC.

The sample holds many counts of this clonotype. The rearrangement links TRBV12-3 or TRBV12-4 to TRBJ2-4; 8 bases are a match to TRBD2. The CDR3 runs to 15 residues. The V gene end was trimmed by 6 bases and the J gene end by 8 bases; junction bases not matched to a gene: 12. CDR3 in DNA: TGTGCCAGCAGAGGCCGGCGGGGGGCTTGGGACATTCAGTACTTC. It yields the protein CASRGRRGAWDIQYF.

This clonotype was detected only a few times. The junction shows a germline mismatch at one end, possibly a read error. The genes are TRBV7-7 and TRBJ2-1; no definite D call. The germline V gene has CDR1 SSHAT and CDR2 FNYEAQ (reference sequence). CDR3 length: 16 amino acids. The CDR3 reads CASSPRIAGSYNEQFF. The CDR3, as DNA: TGTGCTAGCAGCCCCCGAATAGCTGGCTCCTACAATGAGCAGTTCTTC.